One and the same sample provided the 6 T cell receptor beta chains below, sequenced in a study of cytomegalovirus exposure and HLA in healthy donors. Researchers ran the PCR with 60 Vbeta and 13 Jbeta primers. The repertoire was sequenced with immunoSEQ multiplex PCR; TCRdb's copy has only in-frame clones and lacks some. The sample has 100,000 to 150,000 clones; roughly 80% are singletons. Input material: PBMCs. These receptors originate from a young man in good health and CMV-seronegative.

The chain carries TRBV7-9 and TRBJ2-5; 13 nucleotides match TRBD2. The V and J ends lost 3 bases and 5 bases, in that order; junction bases with no gene match: 6. The CDR3 runs to 16 residues. The germline CDR1 and CDR2 sequences are SEHNR and FQNEAQ (reference sequence). This CDR3 is CASSFFWTSGGETQYF. DNA of the CDR3: TGTGCCAGCAGCTTTTTTTGGACTAGCGGGGGTGAGACCCAGTACTTC.

The rearrangement uses TRBV4-2 and TRBJ2-1; D remains unclear. This CDR3 contains 12 residues. Germline CDR1 reads LGHNA; CDR2 reads YNFKEQ. V lost 1 base and J 5 bases, leaving 3 bases between the germline ends. The CDR3 DNA reads as TGTGCCAGCAGCCAAGTCAACAATGAGCAGTTCTTC. Its protein is CASSQVNNEQFF.

This chain joins TRBV27 and TRBJ2-2; 7 nucleotides agree with TRBD1. This CDR3 is 15 amino acids long. CDR1 and CDR2 from the germline V gene are MNHEY and SMNVEV (reference sequence). V dropped 4 bases and J dropped 3; count of bases not matched to a gene: 5. The CDR3 loop is CASSSRQGDTGELFF. The CDR3 DNA is TGTGCCAGCAGTTCAAGACAGGGAGACACCGGGGAGCTGTTTTTT.

The V gene is TRBV27, the J gene TRBJ1-1, with 8 positions matching TRBD1. The CDR3 spans 16 residues. Trimming at V came to 3 bases and at J to 2 bases, leaving 8 bases not matched to a gene. The germline V gene encodes CDR1 MNHEY and CDR2 SMNVEV (reference sequence). The chain's CDR3 is CASSFFPDRGNTEAFF. CDR3 nucleotide sequence: TGTGCCAGCAGTTTTTTTCCCGACAGGGGAAACACTGAAGCTTTCTTT.

The chain links TRBV5-1 to TRBJ1-2; 10 nucleotides agree with TRBD1. Germline loops: CDR1 SGHRS, CDR2 YFSETQ. Trimming removed 4 bases from V and 5 bases from J; junction bases left unmatched: 5. There are 14 residues in the CDR3. The CDR3 is CASSQGQGGYGYTF. The CDR3 DNA reads TGCGCCAGCAGCCAAGGACAGGGGGGATATGGCTACACCTTC. The full variable domain, rest sourced from reference TRBV5-1 and TRBJ1-2, is KAGVTQTPRYLIKTRGQQVTLSCSPISGHRSVSWYQQTPGQGLQFLFEYFSETQRNKGNFPGRFSGRQFSNSRSEMNVSTLELGDSALYLCASSQGQGGYGYTFGSGTRLTVV.

The rearrangement uses TRBV7-9 and TRBJ2-7; D is ambiguous. Germline V gene sequence: CDR1 SEHNR, CDR2 FQNEAQ (reference sequence). The V and J ends lost 3 bases and 0 bases respectively, with 6 bases between them. The CDR3 has 13 residues. The CDR3, as DNA: TGTGCCAGCAGCTTTAGTAACTCCTACGAGCAGTACTTC. It specifies CASSFSNSYEQYF.